The source of this T cell receptor beta chain is a study of blood T cells in healthy people across ages. The CDR3 covers 14 residues. V dropped 1 base and J dropped 1 base, with 6 bases sitting between them. The V gene's germline CDR1 is LNHNV and CDR2 YYDKDF (reference sequence). Per-sample yields of isolated PBMCs were at least 6 million. For the second PCR, which ran for roughly 7 to 11 cycles, a sample-barcoded 5' primer and a J-beta primer mix were used. TCRdb re-derived calls from the 5' RACE reads in MiXCR, one entry per CDR3 protein. The sample lists 550,000 to 800,000 distinct CDR3 sequences, under 25% occurring once.

The J gene is TRBJ2-3, the V gene TRBV15; D is undetermined. Material: blood. This receptor was obtained from a man aged 65-85 years in good health. CDR3 DNA: TGTGCCACCAGCAGAGTAGAGGGCACAGATACGCAGTATTTT. Its protein product is CATSRVEGTDTQYF.